This TCR beta chain comes out of a study of beta chain features in type 1 diabetes. Findings of the study overall: Shorter TCRB CDR3s, moderately but significantly so, were found in Type 1 diabetes patients in all four CD4+ subsets.

Heparinised blood was drawn once per donor, averaging around 120 mL. Note on this clone: Its target is not known.

V lost 6 bases, J lost 4 bases, and 6 bases stayed unmatched. In germline, CDR1 is MDHEN, CDR2 SYDVKM. This CDR3 is built from 14 residues. Expressed TCRB transcripts were sequenced after all isolated RNA was converted to cDNA. Assay used: immunoSEQ multiplex PCR; TCRdb lists only in-frame clones, some missing. The table includes about 340,000 clones, about 14% detected once. The rearrangement uses TRBV28 and TRBJ2-7, with TRBD1 identical over 10 bases. Material for sequencing was naive CD4+ T cells from blood. This clonotype was obtained from a woman younger than 30 with type 1 diabetes. CDR3 DNA: TGTGCCAGCAGCCCGGTGGGACAGGGGTACGAGCAGTACTTC. Translated, it gives CASSPVGQGYEQYF.